Sequencing of this T cell receptor (beta chain) was carried out in a study of post-analysis software for immune sequencing data. Unique molecular identifiers were present in the TCR beta cDNA libraries. Between roughly 1 and 10 million T cells gave rise to some 450,000 cDNA molecules. TCRdb analysed the PCR reads with MiXCR anew, one entry per CDR3 protein. Of fewer than 900,000 distinct CDR3 sequences listed, approximately 44% were seen once; the top ten hold roughly 4.5%. The sequence was collected from a girl aged 10-17 years with multiple sclerosis. The sample comprised blood.

CDR3 amino acids: CASKWGQKTQYF. The DNA for the CDR3 is TGTGCCAGCAAGTGGGGTCAGAAGACCCAGTACTTC. The genes are TRBV2 and TRBJ2-5; no firm D call. Germline V gives CDR1 SNHLY, CDR2 FYNNEI. V shed 7 bases and J shed 6 bases, with 12 bases lying between them. This CDR3 is built from 12 residues.